One sample yielded the 2 T cell receptor beta chains listed below, sequenced in a study of Tregs in tolerant kidney transplant recipients. Profiling relied on immunoSEQ multiplex PCR, and the TCRdb table lists in-frame clones only, not all of them. Of more than 90,000 clones in the sample, about 90% were seen once. Material for sequencing was CD4+ T cells from blood. The receptor source for this set is a human donor in good health.

J is TRBJ2-2 and V is TRBV9; D might be TRBD1 (5 bases). Germline loops: CDR1 SGDLS, CDR2 YYNGEE. The V end lost 4 bases, the J end lost 0 bases, and 19 bases lay between the germline ends. The CDR3 is 18 residues long. The CDR3 region has the DNA TGTGCCAGCAGCTCCGTAAAGGGGTTCTGGGCGAACACCGGGGAGCTGTTTTTT. Its translation is CASSSVKGFWANTGELFF.

The chain uses TRBV13 and TRBJ1-4; D not certain. This CDR3 comprises 14 residues. Looked up from germline, CDR1 is PRHDT and CDR2 is FYEKMQ (reference sequence). The V and J ends lost 4 bases and 3 bases respectively, with 9 bases between them. This chain's CDR3 is CASSSGGANEKLFF. The DNA of the CDR3 is TGTGCCAGCAGCTCCGGTGGGGCTAATGAAAAACTGTTTTTT.